This is a list of T cell receptor beta chains from one sample in a study of blood T cell repertoires in COVID-19. Measured with immunoSEQ multiplex PCR; TCRdb has only the in-frame clones, and not every one. The sample carries 250,000 to 300,000 clones, roughly 90% recorded once. The sequencing input was PBMCs or T cells enriched from blood (not recorded which). Every receptor here comes from a woman in her sixties or seventies who had recovered from COVID-19. Each CDR3 is given with its conserved first and last residue. D genes are given only for firm matches. Not every row has a clone size; where given, it reads once, few, many or a size class.

TRBJ2-1 . few TRBV3-1/TRBV3-2 TGTGCCAGCAGCCCTAGTATGACGCCTACGTTCTTC CASSPSMTPTFF
TRBJ2-7 . . TRBV4-1 TGCGCCAGCAGCCAACTATTAATTTCCTACGAGCAGTACTTC CASSQLLISYEQYF
TRBJ2-5 TRBD2 . TRBV10-2 TGCGCCAGCAGTGAGCGGCTAGCGGGGGGGCCGGCAGAGACCCAGTACTTC CASSERLAGGPAETQYF
TRBJ1-2 . . TRBV28 TGTGCCAGCAGTTTAGTAGAAACTGGCTACACCTTC CASSLVETGYTF
TRBJ2-1 TRBD1 . TRBV19 TGTGCCAGTAGGATCTCTGGACAGGGGGCCTATGAGCAGTTCTTC CASRISGQGAYEQFF
TRBJ1-1 . . TRBV29-1 TGCAGCGTTGAAGGTACGGGTGGAGCTTTCTTT CSVEGTGGAFF
TRBJ2-1 TRBD2 . TRBV28 TGTGCCAGCAGTCCCAACGGACAAGGGAGGGAGCTCACCCGGTTCTTC CASSPNGQGRELTRFF
TRBJ2-2 . . TRBV5-1 TGCGCCAGCAGCTTGGTCTCTAGCCTGGGTACCGGGGAGCTGTTTTTT CASSLVSSLGTGELFF
TRBJ1-2 . . TRBV19 TGTGCCAGAAAACAAAATGGCAGGAATAACTATGGCTACACCTTC CARKQNGRNNYGYTF
TRBJ2-7 . . TRBV24-1 TGTGCCACCAGCGCCGGCGGGCAAAGCCCCCCCTACGAGCAGTACTTC CATSAGGQSPPYEQYF
TRBJ1-5 TRBD1 few TRBV28 TGTGCCAGCAGTGGCCGGGACAGGGATAATCAGCCCCAGCATTTT CASSGRDRDNQPQHF
TRBJ2-3 . . TRBV5-1 TGCGCCAGCAGCTTGATAGCGGATGATACGCAGTATTTT CASSLIADDTQYF
TRBJ2-3 TRBD2 . TRBV2 TGTGCCAGCAGGGAAGGGACTAGCGGGAGTTTAGATACGCAGTATTTT CASREGTSGSLDTQYF
TRBJ2-2 TRBD1 . TRBV9 TGTGCCAGCAGCGTAAGCGGACAGGGGTACACCGGGGAGCTGTTTTTT CASSVSGQGYTGELFF
TRBJ2-3 TRBD1 few TRBV7-9 TGTGCCAGCAGCTTAGCGGCCAGGGGGCTTGGCACAGATACGCAGTATTTT CASSLAARGLGTDTQYF
TRBJ1-6 . . TRBV4-1 TGCGCCAGCAGCCAAGGACAAGTCTATAATTCACCCCTCCACTTT CASSQGQVYNSPLHF
TRBJ2-7 . . TRBV6-1 TGTGCCAGCAGGGAAGGAGTTACCTACGAGCAGTACTTC CASREGVTYEQYF
TRBJ2-7 TRBD2 . TRBV9 TGTGCCAGCAGCGTGGATCCCGGGACTAGCGGGAGAGAGCAGTACTTC CASSVDPGTSGREQYF